This T cell receptor (beta chain) came from a study of cytotoxic CD8 clonotypes in ibrutinib-treated CLL. Background on the study: Among the patients, some eleven presented as relapsed/refractory and fewer than 16 as treatment-naive; 17 showed unmutated IGHV.

This clone was seen a few times. Its specificity is unknown. This table comes from immunoSEQ multiplex PCR, and its TCRdb copy is limited to in-frame clones, with some not included. The table has 33,000 or so clones, about half seen once. Whole-study results and caveats: Sampling time points were not equivalent between sustained-remission and progressing patients. Clonality was elevated at ibrutinib response and had returned toward baseline at progression.

Looked up from germline, CDR1 is SGHTA and CDR2 is FQGTGA. This CDR3 is built from 13 residues. V lost 5 bases and J lost 7, with 11 bases in between. The specimen comprised PBMCs, sampled before ibrutinib treatment. The clonotype comes from a human donor with chronic lymphocytic leukemia. The chain couples TRBV7-3 to TRBJ2-2; D is undetermined. The CDR3 is CASSQGPGGELFF. The CDR3 region has the DNA TGTGCCAGCAGCCAAGGTCCCGGCGGGGAGCTGTTTTTT.